This T cell receptor (beta chain) emerged from a study of naive and memory T cell subsets. Germline-derived CDR1 and CDR2 are DFQATT and SNEGSKA (reference sequence). V lost 5 bases, J lost 1 base, and 5 bases stayed unmatched. This CDR3 has 14 amino acids. In its sample, this clonotype was seen a few times. Ligated cDNA underwent four rounds of PCR with nested alpha and beta constant region primers and SP2. TCRdb recomputed calls from the 5' RACE reads with MiXCR, one row per CDR3 protein. Of tens of thousands of distinct CDR3 sequences listed, 8% are singletons. The library had UMIs added by 3' ligation of an oligonucleotide to TCR cDNA.

This TCR was recovered from a female donor in good health. This sequence joins TRBV20-1 and TRBJ1-5, with 7 bases matching TRBD1. In nucleotides, the CDR3 is TGCAGTGCTCGCCCGGGACAGAGCAATCAGCCCCAGCATTTT. Translation gives CSARPGQSNQPQHF.